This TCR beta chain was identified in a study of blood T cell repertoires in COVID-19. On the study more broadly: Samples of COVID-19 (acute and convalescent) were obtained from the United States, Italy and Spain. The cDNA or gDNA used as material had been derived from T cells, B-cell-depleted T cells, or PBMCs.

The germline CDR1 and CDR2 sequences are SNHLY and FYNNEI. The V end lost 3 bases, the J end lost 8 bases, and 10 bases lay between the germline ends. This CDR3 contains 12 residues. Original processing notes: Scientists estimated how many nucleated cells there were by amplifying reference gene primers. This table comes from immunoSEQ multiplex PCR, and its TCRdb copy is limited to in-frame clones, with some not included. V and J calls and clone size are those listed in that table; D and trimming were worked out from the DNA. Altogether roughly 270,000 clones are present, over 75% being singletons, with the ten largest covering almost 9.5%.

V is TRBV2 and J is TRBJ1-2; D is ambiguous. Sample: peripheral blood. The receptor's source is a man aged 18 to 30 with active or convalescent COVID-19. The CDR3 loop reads CASSDLSWGYTF. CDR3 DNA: TGTGCCAGCAGTGATCTCAGTTGGGGCTACACCTTC.